This TCR beta chain was captured by sequencing in a study of blood T cell repertoires in COVID-19 (TCRdb year 2020). In the study overall: Collaborator samples came from the United States, Italy and Spain and covered acute and convalescent phases of COVID-19. The material from the prospective study consisted of cDNA or gDNA derived from T cells, B-cell-depleted T cells, or PBMCs. Subjects who had been exposed to COVID-19, were actively infected with it, or had recovered from it provided the deeply sampled blood TCRbeta repertoires that made up the dataset. The repertoires were made available in a free public database intended to serve as a resource for research on the immune response to SARS-CoV-2. Samples came from the ongoing ImmuneRACE study (first 160 participants) plus 1,254 subjects from 6 global collaborators. Nearly every sample came with metadata listing a de-identified subject ID, COVID-19 status, age in years and sex. Where available, HLA class I and class II types were obtained from metadata supplied by the sample provider rather than from assay-based typing.

TCRbeta CDR3 regions were amplified from genomic DNA by means of the immunoSEQ Assay, a bias-controlled multiplex PCR. The study's processing was this. The number of nucleated cells in each sample was estimated from the amplification of reference gene primers within the assay. To quantify the absolute abundance of each unique TCRbeta CDR3 rearrangement, sequence reads were collapsed and filtered. For each sample, productive Simpson clonality was calculated by taking the square root of Simpson's diversity index across productive rearrangements. TCRdb mirrors the immuneACCESS table, restricted to in-frame sequences. Some clones are absent from its copies; in checked studies, under half trace to an unresolved V gene, and the reason for the others is unknown. The DNA was the basis for D and trimming; V, J and clone size are from that table. Across this sample there are about 220,000 clones, with about 88% seen only once. The ten largest clones add up to around 2.7% of the sample.

Enrolling through a virtual design, the prospective study's participants ranged in age from roughly 18 to 95 years and lived across roughly 24 United States geographic areas. In the prospective study, participants were assigned to cohorts based on the clinical history participants reported in a screening survey and a study questionnaire. Recovered participants in ImmuneRACE Cohort 3 were defined as having two consecutive negative NP/OP PCR tests, clearance from a healthcare professional, or resolution of symptoms. Mobile phlebotomists in the prospective study collected whole blood, serum and a nasopharyngeal or oropharyngeal swab from every participant. Participants in the prospective study had the option to provide additional blood draws and questionnaires over a 2-month period. Prospective study blood samples were shipped either frozen or at room temperature before DNA extraction. V is cut back by 0 bases and J by 0 bases, with 5 bases in the junction unmatched. The CDR3 numbers 16 residues from cysteine through phenylalanine. Of the read, only the CDR3 DNA is kept; its 48 bases are in frame from base 1. The germline V gene supplies CDR1 SGHRS and CDR2 YFSETQ.

Notes on this clone: The target of this receptor is not known. Base qualities are missing; no much larger clone stands one base away.

Findings and caveats that apply to the study as a whole: The quantity of clinical and demographic metadata differed by source and by participant and was supplied without curation.

The sequence was obtained from a woman aged 25 to 39 who had recovered from COVID-19. Here the chain combines TRBV5-1 and TRBJ1-2, with 7 bases in between that match TRBD1. Sequenced: PBMCs or T cells enriched from blood (not recorded which). The bases are TGCGCCAGCAGCTTGGGGGACAGTCCCTCTAACTATGGCTACACCTTC. Its protein is CASSLGDSPSNYGYTF.